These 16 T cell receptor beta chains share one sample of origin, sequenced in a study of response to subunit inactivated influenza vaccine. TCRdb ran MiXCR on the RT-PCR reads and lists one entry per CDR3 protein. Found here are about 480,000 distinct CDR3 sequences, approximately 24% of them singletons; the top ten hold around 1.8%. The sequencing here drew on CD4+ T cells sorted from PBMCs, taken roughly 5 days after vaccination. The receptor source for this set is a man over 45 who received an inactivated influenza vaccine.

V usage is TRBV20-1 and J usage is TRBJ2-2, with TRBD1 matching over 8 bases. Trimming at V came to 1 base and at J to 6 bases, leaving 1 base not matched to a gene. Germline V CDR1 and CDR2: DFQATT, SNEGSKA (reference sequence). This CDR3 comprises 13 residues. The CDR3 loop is CSARGTGSGELFF. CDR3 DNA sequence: TGCAGTGCTAGAGGGACAGGGTCCGGGGAGCTGTTTTTT.

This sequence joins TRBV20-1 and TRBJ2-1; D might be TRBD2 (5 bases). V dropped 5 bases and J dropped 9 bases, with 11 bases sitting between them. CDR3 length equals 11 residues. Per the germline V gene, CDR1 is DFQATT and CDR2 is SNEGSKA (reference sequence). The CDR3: CSAPRRGEQFF. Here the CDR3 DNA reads TGCAGTGCTCCACGACGGGGTGAGCAGTTCTTC.

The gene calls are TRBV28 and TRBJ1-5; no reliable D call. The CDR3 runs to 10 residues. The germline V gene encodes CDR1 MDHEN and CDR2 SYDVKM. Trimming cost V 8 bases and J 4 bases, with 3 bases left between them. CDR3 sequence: CASHNQPQHF. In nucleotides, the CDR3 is TGTGCCAGCCATAATCAGCCCCAGCATTTT.

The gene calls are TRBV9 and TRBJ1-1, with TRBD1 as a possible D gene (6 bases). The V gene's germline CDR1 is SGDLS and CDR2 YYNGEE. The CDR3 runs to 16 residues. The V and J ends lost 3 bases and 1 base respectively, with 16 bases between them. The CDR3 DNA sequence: TGTGCCAGCAGCGAACAGCCAACGGGACAGAACACTGAAGCTTTCTTT. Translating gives CASSEQPTGQNTEAFF. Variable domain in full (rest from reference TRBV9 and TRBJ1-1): DSGVTQTPKHLITATGQRVTLRCSPRSGDLSVYWYQQSLDQGLQFLIQYYNGEERAKGNILERFSAQQFPDLHSELNLSSLELGDSALYFCASSEQPTGQNTEAFFGQGTRLTVV.

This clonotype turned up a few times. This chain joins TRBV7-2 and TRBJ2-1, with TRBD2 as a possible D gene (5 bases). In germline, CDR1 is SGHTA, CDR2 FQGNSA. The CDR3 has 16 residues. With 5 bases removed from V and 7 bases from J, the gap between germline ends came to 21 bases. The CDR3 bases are TGTGCCAGCAGCCCTATTTGGGGAAACCGGGGTAATGAGCAGTTCTTC. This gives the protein CASSPIWGNRGNEQFF.

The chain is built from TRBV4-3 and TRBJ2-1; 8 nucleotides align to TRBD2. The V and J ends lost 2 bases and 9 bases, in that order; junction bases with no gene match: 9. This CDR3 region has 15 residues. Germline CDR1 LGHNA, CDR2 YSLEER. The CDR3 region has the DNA TGCGCCAGCAGCCAAAGGGCTGAGCGGGGGAGTGAGCAGTTCTTC. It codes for CASSQRAERGSEQFF.

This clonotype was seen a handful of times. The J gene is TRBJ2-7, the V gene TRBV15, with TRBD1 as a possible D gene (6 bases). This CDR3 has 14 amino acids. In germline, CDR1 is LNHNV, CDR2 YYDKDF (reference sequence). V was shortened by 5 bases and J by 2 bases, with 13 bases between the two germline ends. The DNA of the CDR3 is TGTGCCACCAGCCGTACAGGGAATCCCTACGAGCAGTACTTC. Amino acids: CATSRTGNPYEQYF.

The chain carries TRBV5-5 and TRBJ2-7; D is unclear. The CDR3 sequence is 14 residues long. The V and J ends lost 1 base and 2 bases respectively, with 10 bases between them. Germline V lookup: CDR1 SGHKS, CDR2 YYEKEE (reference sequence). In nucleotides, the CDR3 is TGTGCCAGCAGCTTGAAGGCTGAAACCTACGAGCAGTACTTC. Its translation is CASSLKAETYEQYF.

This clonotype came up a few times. For the CDR3, the DNA is TGTGCCAGCAGCAAATGGGCCTCTGGGGTTGAGACCCAGTACTTC. As protein: CASSKWASGVETQYF. The chain is built from TRBV21-1 and TRBJ2-5; the D call in the table, TRBD2, was not verified against the DNA. TRBV21-1 is listed as a pseudogene. The CDR3 has 15 residues.

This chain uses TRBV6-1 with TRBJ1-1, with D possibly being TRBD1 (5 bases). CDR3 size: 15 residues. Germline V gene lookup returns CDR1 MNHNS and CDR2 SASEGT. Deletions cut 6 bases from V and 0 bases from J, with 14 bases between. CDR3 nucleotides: TGTGCCAGCAGCCCACAGGAGCTAATGAACACTGAAGCTTTCTTT. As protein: CASSPQELMNTEAFF.

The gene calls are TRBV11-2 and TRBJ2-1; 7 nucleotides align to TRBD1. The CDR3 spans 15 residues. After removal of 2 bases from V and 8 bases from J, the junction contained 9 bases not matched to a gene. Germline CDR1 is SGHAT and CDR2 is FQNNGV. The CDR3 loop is CASSLLGAGGYEQFF. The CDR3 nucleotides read TGTGCCAGCAGCTTATTGGGGGCAGGGGGATATGAGCAGTTCTTC.

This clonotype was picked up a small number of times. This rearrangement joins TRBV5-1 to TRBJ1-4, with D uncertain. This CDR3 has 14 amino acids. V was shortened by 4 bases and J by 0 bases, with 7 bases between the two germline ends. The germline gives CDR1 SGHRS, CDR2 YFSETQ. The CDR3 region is CASSTPATNEKLFF. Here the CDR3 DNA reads TGCGCCAGCAGCACACCTGCAACTAATGAAAAACTGTTTTTT.

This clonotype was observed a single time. CDR3 nucleotides: TGTGCCAGCAGCTTCTACCGGACAGGGATATCAGATACGCAGTATTTT. Residues: CASSFYRTGISDTQYF. The V call is TRBV11-2, the J call TRBJ2-3; 8 bases agree with TRBD1. The CDR3 spans 16 residues. The V segment lost 3 bases and the J segment 4 bases; nucleotides outside the gene matches: 9. Per the germline V gene, CDR1 is SGHAT and CDR2 is FQNNGV.

Here the CDR3 DNA reads TGTGCCAGCAGTTCCCTGAGGGGGCCTAGCGCCAAAAACATTCAGTACTTC. Protein: CASSSLRGPSAKNIQYF. V gene TRBV28 combines with J gene TRBJ2-4, with TRBD1 matching 7 bases. The CDR3 totals 17 residues. Germline V lookup: CDR1 MDHEN, CDR2 SYDVKM. J lost 1 base, V lost 4 bases, and 10 bases had no gene match.

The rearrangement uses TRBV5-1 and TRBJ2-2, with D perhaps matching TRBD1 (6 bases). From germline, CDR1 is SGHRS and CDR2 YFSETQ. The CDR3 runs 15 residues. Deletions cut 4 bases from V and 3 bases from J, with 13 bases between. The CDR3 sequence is CASSTQGSDTGELFF. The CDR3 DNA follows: TGCGCCAGCAGCACACAGGGTTCGGACACCGGGGAGCTGTTTTTT.

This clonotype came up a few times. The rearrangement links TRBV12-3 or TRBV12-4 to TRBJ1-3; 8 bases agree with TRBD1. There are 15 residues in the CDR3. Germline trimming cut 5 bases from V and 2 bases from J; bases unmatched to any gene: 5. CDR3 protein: CASSPPTGAGNTIYF. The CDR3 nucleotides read TGTGCCAGCAGTCCGCCGACAGGGGCTGGAAACACCATATATTTT.